The text below deals with one T cell receptor (beta chain). In the authors' workflow: Reference gene primer amplification in the assay estimated nucleated cell counts. The repertoire was sequenced with immunoSEQ multiplex PCR; TCRdb's copy has only in-frame clones and lacks some. Clone size and the V and J calls come from that table; the DNA yielded D and trimming. Among fewer than 250,000 clones listed, 70% to 90% were seen once. This sample stems from a study of blood T cell repertoires in COVID-19. As for the study in general: The United States, Italy and Spain were the sources of the acute and convalescent COVID-19 samples.

This CDR3 has 15 amino acids. V dropped 5 bases and J dropped 4; count of bases not matched to a gene: 11. Germline CDR1 is SGHVS and CDR2 is FQNEAQ. The receptor was derived from a woman aged 55-70 years with active or convalescent COVID-19. The material sequenced was peripheral blood. The chain is built from TRBV7-8 and TRBJ2-7, with TRBD1 identical over 7 bases. CDR3 DNA sequence: TGTGCCAGCAGCCCCAAGAGGGGGCTGTCTTACGAGCAGTACGTC. It yields the protein CASSPKRGLSYEQYV.